The rows below give T cell receptor beta chains drawn from one sample of a study of PD-L1 blockade in urothelial cancer. Only in-frame clones appear in the TCRdb table, and some are missing; sequencing was by immunoSEQ multiplex PCR. The sample contains 35,000 to 45,000 clones, more than 65% of which appear only once. Sequencing used PBMCs, obtained around atezolizumab (anti-PD-L1) treatment. The receptors stem from a man in his 70s with urothelial cancer. CDR3s leave out the opening cysteine and the closing phenylalanine or tryptophan. Fields, in order: J gene, D gene, clone size, V gene, CDR3 protein. The D gene is left open where the match is weak. Some rows mark clone size as missing; the rest say once, few, many or name a class of expanded clone.

J gene: TRBJ2-2
D gene: NA
clone size: NA
V gene: TRBV5-8
CDR3 protein: ASSLVSGVITGELF

J gene: TRBJ2-7
D gene: NA
clone size: once
V gene: TRBV28
CDR3 protein: ASTQGSSEQY

J gene: TRBJ1-2
D gene: NA
clone size: NA
V gene: TRBV5-1
CDR3 protein: ASSLEWGGLSGYT

J gene: TRBJ2-6
D gene: NA
clone size: NA
V gene: TRBV6-5
CDR3 protein: ASSYRSGANVLT

J gene: TRBJ2-7
D gene: TRBD1
clone size: NA
V gene: TRBV6-1
CDR3 protein: ASSRQGATYEQY

J gene: TRBJ1-2
D gene: NA
clone size: NA
V gene: TRBV6-6
CDR3 protein: ASSRDTYYGYT

J gene: TRBJ2-5
D gene: NA
clone size: NA
V gene: TRBV5-1
CDR3 protein: ASSLRGYQETQY

J gene: TRBJ2-7
D gene: TRBD2
clone size: many
V gene: TRBV11-2
CDR3 protein: ASSQNSGRAPEQY

J gene: TRBJ1-1
D gene: NA
clone size: NA
V gene: TRBV2
CDR3 protein: ASSVRQTNTEAF

J gene: TRBJ2-1
D gene: TRBD2
clone size: NA
V gene: TRBV9
CDR3 protein: ASSLAGYNEQF

J gene: TRBJ2-7
D gene: NA
clone size: few
V gene: TRBV5-1
CDR3 protein: ASKGEYEQY

J gene: TRBJ2-5
D gene: TRBD1
clone size: few
V gene: TRBV19
CDR3 protein: ASSIAGGAETQY

J gene: TRBJ2-1
D gene: TRBD1
clone size: NA
V gene: TRBV5-1
CDR3 protein: ASSQEAGGRDEQF

J gene: TRBJ1-1
D gene: NA
clone size: once
V gene: TRBV28
CDR3 protein: ASSGSLPLNTEAF

J gene: TRBJ1-4
D gene: TRBD1
clone size: NA
V gene: TRBV2
CDR3 protein: ASSLQGVREKLF

J gene: TRBJ1-1
D gene: NA
clone size: NA
V gene: TRBV6-1
CDR3 protein: ASSEARGLEAF

J gene: TRBJ2-3
D gene: TRBD1
clone size: NA
V gene: TRBV14
CDR3 protein: ASSNPSTGVTTDTQY

J gene: TRBJ1-1
D gene: NA
clone size: NA
V gene: TRBV28
CDR3 protein: ASSFPGQKNTEAF

J gene: TRBJ1-2
D gene: NA
clone size: NA
V gene: TRBV6-5
CDR3 protein: ASSYGGAGGYT

J gene: TRBJ1-2
D gene: NA
clone size: NA
V gene: TRBV9
CDR3 protein: ASSVGRGYGYT

J gene: TRBJ2-1
D gene: TRBD2
clone size: NA
V gene: TRBV6-1
CDR3 protein: ASRLAGDEQF

J gene: TRBJ2-5
D gene: NA
clone size: NA
V gene: TRBV5-1
CDR3 protein: ATKGGSPQETQY

J gene: TRBJ2-3
D gene: NA
clone size: NA
V gene: TRBV7-2
CDR3 protein: ASSNPSEAQY

J gene: TRBJ1-2
D gene: NA
clone size: NA
V gene: TRBV4-3
CDR3 protein: ASKPVDSHYGYT

J gene: TRBJ1-5
D gene: TRBD1
clone size: NA
V gene: TRBV7-9
CDR3 protein: ASSWGTGGNQPQH

J gene: TRBJ2-1
D gene: NA
clone size: NA
V gene: TRBV9
CDR3 protein: ASSLSPQTVLNEQF

J gene: TRBJ1-2
D gene: NA
clone size: NA
V gene: TRBV25-1
CDR3 protein: ASSDSGLSGGYT

J gene: TRBJ2-7
D gene: TRBD1
clone size: NA
V gene: TRBV15
CDR3 protein: ATSRNPGTAHEQY

J gene: TRBJ1-5
D gene: TRBD1
clone size: NA
V gene: TRBV6-5
CDR3 protein: ASREGQVSNQPQH

J gene: TRBJ2-2
D gene: NA
clone size: NA
V gene: TRBV7-3
CDR3 protein: ASSSRQNTGELF

J gene: TRBJ2-2
D gene: TRBD2
clone size: NA
V gene: TRBV27
CDR3 protein: ASRPYRTSGSAGELF

J gene: TRBJ2-1
D gene: TRBD1
clone size: few
V gene: TRBV19
CDR3 protein: ASRQTGGRNEQF

J gene: TRBJ2-7
D gene: TRBD1
clone size: once
V gene: TRBV6-1
CDR3 protein: ASSELAGGGFSYEQY

J gene: TRBJ2-7
D gene: TRBD1
clone size: NA
V gene: TRBV6-5
CDR3 protein: ASSYLEGAHLYEQY

J gene: TRBJ1-2
D gene: NA
clone size: NA
V gene: TRBV5-4
CDR3 protein: ASSAEGSKA